This T cell receptor (beta chain) was sequenced during a study of T cells in Graves' hyperthyroidism and ophthalmopathy. Points on this clonotype: Its target is unknown. Mismatch with germline at one junction end may stem from a read error.

What was amplified from RNA transcripts were TCR beta CDR3 regions. First-round RT-PCR of the TCR CDR3 relied on the HTBI primer set. TCRdb processed the multiplex PCR reads anew with MiXCR; each CDR3 protein has one entry. This table has fewer than 600,000 distinct CDR3 sequences, under 15% appearing once. Germline V CDR1 and CDR2: SGHRS, YFSETQ. This CDR3 contains 15 residues. Study-wide results and caveats: From stable hyperthyroidism, ophthalmopathy was set apart by a 13 V-J model.

The diagnoses drew upon clinical symptoms, serum thyroxine and TRAb, thyroid ultrasound and orbital computed tomography. V and J are TRBV5-1 and TRBJ1-1; D perhaps matches TRBD1 (5 bases). The receptor was isolated from a woman aged 18 to 35 with Graves' hyperthyroidism. The sequenced sample consisted of blood. CDR3 protein: CAGSLGQTQNTEALF. The CDR3 region has the DNA TGCGCCGGCAGCTTGGGGCAGACTCAGAACACTGAAGCTCTCTTT.